This T cell receptor beta chain was captured in a study of blood T cell repertoires in COVID-19 (dated by TCRdb to 2020 to 2021). Study-wide context: The collaborator samples originated in the United States, Italy and Spain and spanned the acute and convalescent phases of COVID-19. The prospective study material was composed of cDNA or gDNA derived from T cells, B-cell-depleted T cells, or PBMCs. Subjects who had been exposed to COVID-19, were actively infected with it, or had recovered from it provided the deeply sampled blood TCRbeta repertoires that made up the dataset. The repertoires were released in a freely available public database meant as a resource for research on the immune response to SARS-CoV-2. The samples were drawn from the first 160 participants of the ongoing ImmuneRACE study and from 950 to 1,500 subjects provided by 6 global collaborators. A de-identified subject ID, COVID-19 status, age in years and sex were almost always included in the sample metadata. Where available, HLA class I and class II types were taken from metadata supplied by the sample provider and were not determined by assay-based typing. Here is what the overall study found, with its caveats: The amount of clinical and demographic metadata varied by source and participant and was provided uncurated.

Note on this clone: The specificity of this receptor is unknown. A junction end diverges from the germline sequence, so it may reflect a read error.

TCRbeta CDR3 regions were amplified from genomic DNA by means of the immunoSEQ Assay, a bias-controlled multiplex PCR. Concerning the study's data processing: The number of nucleated cells in each sample was estimated by amplification of reference gene primers within the assay. To quantify the absolute abundance of each unique TCRbeta CDR3 rearrangement, sequence reads were collapsed and filtered. For each sample, productive Simpson clonality was calculated as the square root of Simpson's diversity index over productive rearrangements. TCRdb obtained this table from immuneACCESS and retained in-frame rearrangements with V and J assigned. These tables miss some clones; where compared with another copy, unresolved V genes account for less than half of the shortfall, and the remainder is unexplained. That table gives V, J and clone size, and the DNA gave D and trimming. Within this sample are approximately 100,000 clones, with under 75% of them counted one time only. The ten largest clones add up to around 6.3% of the sample.

Each collaborating institution followed its own protocols to collect whole blood in K2EDTA tubes. For TCRbeta analysis, collaborators shipped samples in one of three forms: frozen whole blood, isolated PBMCs, or DNA extracted from either of those sample types. Taken from cysteine to phenylalanine, the CDR3 has 16 residues. Only CDR3 DNA remains: 48 bases, in frame from the first base. The germline V gene supplies CDR1 KGHSH and CDR2 LQKENI. The rearranged segments are TRBV18 and TRBJ2-2; D gene: possibly TRBD2, on 5 matching bases. The clonotype originates from an elderly man with acute or convalescent COVID-19. Source material: peripheral blood. The nucleotides are TGTGCCAGCTCGCAGAGTAGCGCAAGGAACACCAGGGAGCTGTTTTTT. Its translation reads: CASSQSSARNTRELFF.